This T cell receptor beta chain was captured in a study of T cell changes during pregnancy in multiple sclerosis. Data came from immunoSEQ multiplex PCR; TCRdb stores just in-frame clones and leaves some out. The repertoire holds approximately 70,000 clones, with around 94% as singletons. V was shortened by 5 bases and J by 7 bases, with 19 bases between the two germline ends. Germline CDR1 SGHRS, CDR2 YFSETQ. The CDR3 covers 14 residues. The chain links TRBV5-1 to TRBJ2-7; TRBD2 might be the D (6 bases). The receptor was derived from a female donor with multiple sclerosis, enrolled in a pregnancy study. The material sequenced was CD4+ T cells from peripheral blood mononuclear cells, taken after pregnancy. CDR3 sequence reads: CASREGLTGGEQYF. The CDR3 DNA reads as TGCGCCAGCAGAGAAGGACTAACCGGGGGAGAGCAGTACTTC.